This TCR beta chain was identified during a study of kidney transplant recipient with SARS-CoV-2 infection. MiXCR, applied by TCRdb to the reads, yields one record per CDR3 protein. The table records some 220,000 distinct CDR3 sequences, about 30% of them present only once. The CDR3 loop spans 17 amino acids. CDR1 is SGHDN and CDR2 is FVKESK in the germline V gene. Remarks on this clonotype: A much larger clone differs from this one at a single base, so this may be a read error.

This specimen consisted of a blood sample, obtained at baseline and on roughly day 110 from a kidney transplant recipient. This chain uses TRBV14 with TRBJ2-2, with a tentative D call TRBD1 (6 bases). This sequence was found in a male patient aged 25 to 39 who had COVID-19 and was a kidney transplant recipient. T cells may partly derive from the graft donor. CDR3 in amino acids: CASNQGSPRRGTGELFF. CDR3 in DNA: TGTGCCAGCAACCAAGGAAGCCCGCGCAGGGGTACCGGGGAGCTGTTTTTT. Drawing the rest from reference TRBV14 and TRBJ2-2, the complete variable domain is EAGVTQFPSHSVIEKGQTVTLRCDPISGHDNLYWYRRVMGKEIKFLLHFVKESKQDESGMPNNRFLAERTGGTYSTLKVQPAELEDSGVYFCASNQGSPRRGTGELFFGEGSRLTVL.